This TCR beta chain was identified during a study of graft-versus-host responses after intestinal transplantation. Study-level background: Multivisceral, liver-intestinal, or isolated intestinal transplants were received by the recipients. Recipients uniformly received anti-thymocyte globulin induction, followed by tacrolimus and steroids for about three years. Findings and caveats of the study: GvH clones turned up in recipient marrow; some had shown up first in ileum or blood.

From germline, CDR1 is SGHRS and CDR2 YFSETQ. The CDR3 extends over 11 amino acids. The V gene lost 6 bases and the J gene lost 3 bases, with 7 bases spanning the gap. Notes on this clone: Its antigen is unknown.

Profiling relied on immunoSEQ multiplex PCR, and the TCRdb table lists in-frame clones only, not all of them. The sample yields 90,000 to 120,000 clones, 87% seen once. The sequence was obtained from a human donor who was the organ donor for an intestinal transplant. The starting material was unstimulated CD4+ T cells sorted from spleen or lymph node cells, obtained before transplant. This chain connects TRBV5-1 to TRBJ2-7; D uncertain. CDR3 sequence reads: CASMSGYEQYF. CDR3 nucleotide sequence: TGCGCCAGCATGTCAGGCTACGAGCAGTACTTC.